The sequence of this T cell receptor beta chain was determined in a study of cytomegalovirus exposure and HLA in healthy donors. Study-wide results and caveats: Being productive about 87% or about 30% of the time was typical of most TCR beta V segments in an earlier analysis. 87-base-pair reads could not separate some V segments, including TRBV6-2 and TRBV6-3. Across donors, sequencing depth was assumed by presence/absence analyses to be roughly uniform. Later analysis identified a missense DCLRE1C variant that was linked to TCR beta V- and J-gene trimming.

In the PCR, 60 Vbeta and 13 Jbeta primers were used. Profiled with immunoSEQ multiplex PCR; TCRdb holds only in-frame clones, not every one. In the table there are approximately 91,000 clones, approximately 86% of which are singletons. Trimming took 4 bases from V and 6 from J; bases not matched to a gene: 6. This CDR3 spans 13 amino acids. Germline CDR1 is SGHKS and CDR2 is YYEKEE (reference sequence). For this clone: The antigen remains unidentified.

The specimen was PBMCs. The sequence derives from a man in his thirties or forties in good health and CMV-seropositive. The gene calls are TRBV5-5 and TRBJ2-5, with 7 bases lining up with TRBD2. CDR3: CASSIAGEKTQYF. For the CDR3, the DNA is TGTGCCAGCAGCATCGCGGGAGAAAAGACCCAGTACTTC.